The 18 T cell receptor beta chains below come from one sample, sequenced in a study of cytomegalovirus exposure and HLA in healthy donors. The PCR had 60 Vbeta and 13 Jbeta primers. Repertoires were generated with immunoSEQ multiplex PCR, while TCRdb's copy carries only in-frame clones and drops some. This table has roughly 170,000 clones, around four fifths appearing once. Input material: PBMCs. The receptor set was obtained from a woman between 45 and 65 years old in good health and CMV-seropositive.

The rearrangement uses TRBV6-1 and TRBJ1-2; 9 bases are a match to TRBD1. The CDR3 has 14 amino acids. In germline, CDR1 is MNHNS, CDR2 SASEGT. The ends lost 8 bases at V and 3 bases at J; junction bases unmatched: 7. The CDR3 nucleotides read TGTGCCAGCGCAGGGACAGGGTTGGACTATGGCTACACCTTC. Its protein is CASAGTGLDYGYTF.

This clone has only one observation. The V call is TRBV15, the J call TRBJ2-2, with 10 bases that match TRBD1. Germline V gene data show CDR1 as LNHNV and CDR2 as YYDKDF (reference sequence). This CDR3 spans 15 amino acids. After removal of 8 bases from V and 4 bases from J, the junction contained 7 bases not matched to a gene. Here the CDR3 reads CATDQGQGSTGELFF. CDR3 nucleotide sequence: TGTGCCACCGACCAGGGACAGGGGAGCACCGGGGAGCTGTTTTTT.

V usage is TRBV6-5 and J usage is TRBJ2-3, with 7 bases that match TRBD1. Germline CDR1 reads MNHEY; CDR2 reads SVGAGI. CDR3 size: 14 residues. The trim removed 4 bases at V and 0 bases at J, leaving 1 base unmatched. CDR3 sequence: CASSLDRSTDTQYF. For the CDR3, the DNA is TGTGCCAGCAGTTTGGACAGGAGCACAGATACGCAGTATTTT.

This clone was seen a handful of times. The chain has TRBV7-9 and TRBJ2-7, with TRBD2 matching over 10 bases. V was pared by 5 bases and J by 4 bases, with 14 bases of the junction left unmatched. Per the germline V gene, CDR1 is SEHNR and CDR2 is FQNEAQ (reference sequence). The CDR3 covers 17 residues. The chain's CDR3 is CASSGAGGAKGQYEQYF. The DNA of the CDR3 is TGTGCCAGCAGCGGAGCGGGGGGGGCGAAGGGCCAATACGAGCAGTACTTC.

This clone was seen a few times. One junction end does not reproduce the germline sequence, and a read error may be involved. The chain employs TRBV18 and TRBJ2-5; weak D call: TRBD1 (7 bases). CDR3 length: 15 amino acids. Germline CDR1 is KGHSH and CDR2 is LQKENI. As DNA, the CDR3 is TGTGCCAGCTCCCCACGACAGGGAGGAGCAGAGACCCAGTACTTC. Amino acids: CASSPRQGGAETQYF. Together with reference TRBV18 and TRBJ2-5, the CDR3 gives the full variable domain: NAGVMQNPRHLVRRRGQEARLRCSPMKGHSHVYWYRQLPEEGLKFMVYLQKENIIDESGMPKERFSAEFPKEGPSILRIQQVVRGDSAAYFCASSPRQGGAETQYFGPGTRLLVL.

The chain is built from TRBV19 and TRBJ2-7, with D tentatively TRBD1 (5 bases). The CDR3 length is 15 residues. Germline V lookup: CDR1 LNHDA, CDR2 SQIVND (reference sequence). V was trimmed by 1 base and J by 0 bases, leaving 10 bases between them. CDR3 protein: CASSIVSGYSYEQYF. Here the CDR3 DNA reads TGTGCCAGTAGTATAGTCTCAGGGTACTCCTACGAGCAGTACTTC.

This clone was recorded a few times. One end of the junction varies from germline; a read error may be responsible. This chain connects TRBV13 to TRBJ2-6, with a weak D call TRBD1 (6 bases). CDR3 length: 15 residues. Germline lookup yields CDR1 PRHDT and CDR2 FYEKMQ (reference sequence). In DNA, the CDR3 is TGTGCCAGCACCTTAACAGGGACCGGGGCCAACGTCCTGACTTTC. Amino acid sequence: CASTLTGTGANVLTF.

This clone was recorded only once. The CDR3 reads CASSLGANTEAFF. The CDR3, as DNA: TGTGCCAGCAGCTTAGGGGCGAACACTGAAGCTTTCTTT. This chain connects TRBV7-9 to TRBJ1-1; D gene ambiguous. CDR1 is SEHNR, CDR2 FQNEAQ, per germline (reference sequence). V was cut by 1 base and J by 1 base, with 4 bases left in between. CDR3 length: 13 residues.

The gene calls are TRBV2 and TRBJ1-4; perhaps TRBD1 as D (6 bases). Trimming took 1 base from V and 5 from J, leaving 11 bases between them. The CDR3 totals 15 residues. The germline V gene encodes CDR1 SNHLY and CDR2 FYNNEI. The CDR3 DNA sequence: TGTGCCAGCAGTGAAGAAGCTAGGGGGAATGAAAAACTGTTTTTT. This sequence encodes CASSEEARGNEKLFF.

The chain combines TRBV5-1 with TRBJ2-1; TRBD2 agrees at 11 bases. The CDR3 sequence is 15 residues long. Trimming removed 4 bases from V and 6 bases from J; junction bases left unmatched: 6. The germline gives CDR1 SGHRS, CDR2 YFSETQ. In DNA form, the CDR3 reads TGCGCCAGCAGCGAACCTAGCGGGGGGTTCAATGAGCAGTTCTTC. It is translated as CASSEPSGGFNEQFF.

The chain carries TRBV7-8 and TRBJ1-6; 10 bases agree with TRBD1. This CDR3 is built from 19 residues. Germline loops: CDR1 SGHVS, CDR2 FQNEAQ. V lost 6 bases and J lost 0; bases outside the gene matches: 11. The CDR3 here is CASSTTGGISSSYNSPLHF. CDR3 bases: TGTGCCAGCAGTACGACAGGGGGCATCTCGAGCTCCTATAATTCACCCCTCCACTTT.

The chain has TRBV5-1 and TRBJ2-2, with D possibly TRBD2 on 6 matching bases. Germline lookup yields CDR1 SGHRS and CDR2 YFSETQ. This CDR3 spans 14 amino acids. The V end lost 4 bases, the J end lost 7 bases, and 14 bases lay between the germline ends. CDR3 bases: TGCGCCAGCAGCGGCCAGCCGGGGGTCGGGGAGCTGTTTTTT. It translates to CASSGQPGVGELFF.

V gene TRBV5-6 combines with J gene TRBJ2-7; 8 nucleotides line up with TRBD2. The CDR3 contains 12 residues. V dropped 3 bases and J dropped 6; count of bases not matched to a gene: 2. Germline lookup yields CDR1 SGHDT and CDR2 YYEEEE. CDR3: CASSSGGSEQYF. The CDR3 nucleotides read TGTGCCAGCAGCTCGGGGGGGAGCGAGCAGTACTTC.

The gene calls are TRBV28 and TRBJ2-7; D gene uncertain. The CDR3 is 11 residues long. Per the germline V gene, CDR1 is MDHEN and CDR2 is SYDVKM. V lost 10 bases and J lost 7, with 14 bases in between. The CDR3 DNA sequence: TGTGCCACCCACCTGGGCAGGGAGCAGTACTTC. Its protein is CATHLGREQYF.

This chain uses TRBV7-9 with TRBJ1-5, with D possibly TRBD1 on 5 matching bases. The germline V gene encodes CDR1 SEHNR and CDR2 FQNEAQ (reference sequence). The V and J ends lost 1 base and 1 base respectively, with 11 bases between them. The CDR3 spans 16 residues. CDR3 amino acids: CASSLGIGGSNQPQHF. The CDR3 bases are TGTGCCAGCAGCTTAGGGATCGGGGGGAGCAATCAGCCCCAGCATTTT.

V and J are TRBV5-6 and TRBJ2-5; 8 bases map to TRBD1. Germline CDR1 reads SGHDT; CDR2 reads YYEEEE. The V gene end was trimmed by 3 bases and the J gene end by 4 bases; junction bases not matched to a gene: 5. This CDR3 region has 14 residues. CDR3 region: CASSSRQGRETQYF. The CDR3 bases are TGTGCCAGCAGCTCCAGACAGGGGAGAGAGACCCAGTACTTC.

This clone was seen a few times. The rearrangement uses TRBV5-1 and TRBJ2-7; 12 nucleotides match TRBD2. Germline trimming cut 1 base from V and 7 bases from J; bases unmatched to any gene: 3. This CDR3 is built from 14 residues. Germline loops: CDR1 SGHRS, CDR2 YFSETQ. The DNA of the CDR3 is TGCGCCAGCAGCTTGAAGGGACTAGCGGGTGAGCAGTACTTC. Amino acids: CASSLKGLAGEQYF.

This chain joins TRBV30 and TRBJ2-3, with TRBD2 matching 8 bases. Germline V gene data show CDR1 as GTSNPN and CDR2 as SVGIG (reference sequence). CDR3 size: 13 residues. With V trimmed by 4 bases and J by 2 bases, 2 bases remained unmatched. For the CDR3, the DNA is TGTGCCTGGAAGGGACTAGTCACAGATACGCAGTATTTT. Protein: CAWKGLVTDTQYF. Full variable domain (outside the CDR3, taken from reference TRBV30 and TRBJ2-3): SQTIHQWPATLVQPVGSPLSLECTVEGTSNPNLYWYRQAAGRGLQLLFYSVGIGQISSEVPQNLSASRPQDRQFILSSKKLLLSDSGFYLCAWKGLVTDTQYFGPGTRLTVL.